These T cell receptor beta chains were read from a single sample in a study of blood T cell repertoires in COVID-19. This table comes from immunoSEQ multiplex PCR, and its TCRdb copy is limited to in-frame clones, with some not included. The sample shows over 90,000 clones, approximately 84% of them seen only once. The sequencing sample was made of peripheral blood. The receptors were sampled from a human donor in a cohort sampled during active COVID-19. The CDR3 runs from the conserved cysteine through the conserved F or W. D genes are given only for firm matches. Not all rows give a size; the values are once, few, many and, for expanded clones, a class.

CDR3aa | CDR3nt | j_gene | d_gene | abundance | v_gene
CASSPRDSTYEQYF | TGTGCCAGCAGCCCACGGGACAGCACCTACGAGCAGTACTTC | TRBJ2-7 | TRBD1 | - | TRBV27
CASSETSGGLYTQYF | TGTGCCAGCAGTGAAACTAGCGGGGGCCTATATACGCAGTATTTT | TRBJ2-3 | TRBD2 | - | TRBV6-1
CASSLEYRGRSRYNEQFF | TGTGCCAGCAGCTTAGAGTACAGGGGGCGCTCCCGGTACAATGAGCAGTTCTTC | TRBJ2-1 | TRBD1 | few | TRBV7-7
CASSFTQVTGELFF | TGCGCCAGCAGCTTCACCCAGGTCACCGGGGAGCTGTTTTTT | TRBJ2-2 | - | - | TRBV5-1
CASRSGQGANEQFF | TGTGCCAGCAGGAGTGGACAGGGGGCGAATGAGCAGTTCTTC | TRBJ2-1 | TRBD1 | - | TRBV2
CASSSLRPTRSEQFF | TGTGCCAGCAGCTCCCTGCGGCCGACTAGATCTGAGCAGTTCTTC | TRBJ2-1 | - | - | TRBV5-8
CASSWDRETEAFF | TGTGCCAGTAGTTGGGACAGGGAAACTGAAGCTTTCTTT | TRBJ1-1 | TRBD1 | once | TRBV19
CASSGSIGTGGRQPQHF | TGTGCCAGCAGTGGGAGCATCGGGACAGGGGGTAGGCAGCCCCAGCATTTT | TRBJ1-5 | TRBD1 | once | TRBV6-1
CSASRTGDTDTQYF | TGCAGTGCTAGTCGGACAGGGGACACAGATACGCAGTATTTT | TRBJ2-3 | TRBD1 | once | TRBV20-1
CASSKEPELIYTLLFDPDTQYF | TGTGCCAGCAGCAAAGAGCCGGAGTTAATTTATACGTTACTTTTTGACCCCGATACGCAGTATTTT | TRBJ2-3 | - | - | TRBV21-1
CASSRTSGGRQYF | TGTGCCAGCAGCCGGACTAGCGGGGGCCGGCAGTACTTC | TRBJ2-7 | TRBD2 | - | TRBV7-3
CASSLGQGRGEAFF | TGTGCCAGCAGCCTGGGACAGGGAAGGGGTGAAGCTTTCTTT | TRBJ1-1 | TRBD1 | - | TRBV16
CASSLALIYTGELFF | TGTGCCAGCAGCTTAGCCCTTATCTACACCGGGGAGCTGTTTTTT | TRBJ2-2 | - | - | TRBV7-8
CASSLDRDTGELFF | TGTGCCAGCAGCTTGGACAGGGACACCGGGGAGCTGTTTTTT | TRBJ2-2 | - | - | TRBV5-6
CASSEVVGGHEQYF | TGTGCCAGCAGTGAAGTAGTAGGCGGGCACGAGCAGTACTTC | TRBJ2-7 | - | - | TRBV2
CASSRRTESNYGYTF | TGTGCCAGCAGCAGGAGGACGGAGAGTAACTATGGCTACACCTTC | TRBJ1-2 | - | - | TRBV19
CASSPGINTEAFF | TGTGCCAGCAGCCCAGGGATAAACACTGAAGCTTTCTTT | TRBJ1-1 | - | - | TRBV2
CASSRRPGTGGPSTYEQYF | TGTGCCAGCAGCCGAAGGCCCGGGACAGGGGGCCCGTCTACCTACGAGCAGTACTTC | TRBJ2-7 | TRBD1 | - | TRBV28
CASSGQGGTEAKDQPQHF | TGTGCCAGCAGCGGACAGGGAGGAACGGAAGCTAAGGATCAGCCCCAGCATTTT | TRBJ1-5 | TRBD1 | few | TRBV6-4
CASSRAGATRSNSPLHF | TGCGCCAGCAGCCGCGCGGGGGCCACTAGAAGTAATTCACCCCTCCACTTT | TRBJ1-6 | - | - | TRBV10-2
CASSYGGGRTGELFF | TGTGCCAGCAGTTACGGCGGGGGTCGAACCGGGGAGCTGTTTTTT | TRBJ2-2 | TRBD2 | - | TRBV6-5
CASSSGTDYEQYF | TGTGCCAGCAGCTCCGGGACAGACTACGAGCAGTACTTC | TRBJ2-7 | TRBD1 | - | TRBV5-6
CAWSITGLHQPQHF | TGTGCCTGGAGTATAACAGGTTTACATCAGCCCCAGCATTTT | TRBJ1-5 | - | - | TRBV30
CASSRETGGYTF | TGTGCCAGCAGTCGTGAGACCGGGGGCTACACCTTC | TRBJ1-2 | - | medium-sized | TRBV7-9
CASSKNFRDTAFF | TGTGCCAGCAGCAAAAACTTCCGGGACACAGCTTTCTTT | TRBJ1-1 | - | - | TRBV7-3
CASSEAASGAPFF | TGTGCCAGCAGTGAAGCAGCTAGCGGGGCTCCGTTCTTC | TRBJ2-1 | TRBD2 | - | TRBV2
CASSQVRTSGTDTQYF | TGCGCCAGCAGCCAAGTACGGACTAGCGGAACAGATACGCAGTATTTT | TRBJ2-3 | TRBD2 | - | TRBV4-1
CASRPGTDPETQYF | TGCGCCAGCAGACCCGGGACAGATCCCGAGACCCAGTACTTC | TRBJ2-5 | TRBD1 | few | TRBV5-1
CASSYLLSTEAFF | TGTGCCAGCAGTTACCTCTTGAGCACTGAAGCTTTCTTT | TRBJ1-1 | - | - | TRBV6-2/TRBV6-3
CSASSRSTEAFF | TGCAGTGCTAGTAGTCGGAGCACTGAAGCTTTCTTT | TRBJ1-1 | - | - | TRBV20-1
CASGGGPNTEAFF | TGTGCCAGCGGGGGGGGGCCTAACACTGAAGCTTTCTTT | TRBJ1-1 | - | - | TRBV2
CASSGQGRGSTDTQYF | TGTGCCAGCAGTGGACAGGGAAGAGGCAGCACAGATACGCAGTATTTT | TRBJ2-3 | TRBD1 | - | TRBV6-1
CASSVPQVGNTGELFF | TGTGCCAGTTCAGTTCCCCAGGTGGGGAACACCGGGGAGCTGTTTTTT | TRBJ2-2 | - | - | TRBV5-4
CASTAASGGAGQPQHF | TGTGCCAGTACCGCGGCGTCGGGGGGCGCAGGTCAGCCCCAGCATTTT | TRBJ1-5 | - | few | TRBV19
CASSRTSVAYEQYF | TGTGCCAGCAGCAGGACTAGCGTTGCCTACGAGCAGTACTTC | TRBJ2-7 | TRBD2 | - | TRBV2
CASRGDRVGNEQFF | TGTGCCAGTAGGGGGGACAGGGTGGGAAATGAGCAGTTCTTC | TRBJ2-1 | TRBD1 | - | TRBV19
CASSLGGHGVFNEQFF | TGTGCCAGCAGCTTAGGTGGTCACGGGGTATTTAATGAGCAGTTCTTC | TRBJ2-1 | - | - | TRBV7-2
CASSFGGTAHEQYF | TGTGCCAGCAGCTTTGGGGGGACGGCGCACGAGCAGTACTTC | TRBJ2-7 | - | once | TRBV7-9